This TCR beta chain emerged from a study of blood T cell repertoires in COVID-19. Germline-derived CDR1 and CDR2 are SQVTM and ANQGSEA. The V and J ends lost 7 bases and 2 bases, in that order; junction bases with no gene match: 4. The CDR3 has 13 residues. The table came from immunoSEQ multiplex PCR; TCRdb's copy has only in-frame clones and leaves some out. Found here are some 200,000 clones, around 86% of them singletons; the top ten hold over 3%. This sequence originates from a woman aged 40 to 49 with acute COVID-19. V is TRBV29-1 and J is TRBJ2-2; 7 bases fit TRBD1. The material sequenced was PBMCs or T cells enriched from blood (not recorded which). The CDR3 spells CSGGTANTGELFF. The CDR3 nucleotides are TGCAGCGGTGGGACAGCTAACACCGGGGAGCTGTTTTTT.